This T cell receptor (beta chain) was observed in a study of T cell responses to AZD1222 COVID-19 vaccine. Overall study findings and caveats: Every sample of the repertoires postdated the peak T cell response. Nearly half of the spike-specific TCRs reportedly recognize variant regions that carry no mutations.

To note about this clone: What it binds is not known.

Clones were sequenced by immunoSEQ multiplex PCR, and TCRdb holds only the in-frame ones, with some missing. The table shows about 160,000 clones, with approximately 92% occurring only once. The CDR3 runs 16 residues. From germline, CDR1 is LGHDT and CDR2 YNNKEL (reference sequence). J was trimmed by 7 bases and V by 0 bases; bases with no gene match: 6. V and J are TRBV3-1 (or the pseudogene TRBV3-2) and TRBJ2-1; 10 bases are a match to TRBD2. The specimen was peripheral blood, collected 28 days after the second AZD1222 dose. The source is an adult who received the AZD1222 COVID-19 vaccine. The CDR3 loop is CASSQEGLAGDNEQFF. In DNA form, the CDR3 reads TGTGCCAGCAGCCAAGAGGGTCTAGCGGGAGATAATGAGCAGTTCTTC.